The 19 T cell receptor beta chains below come from one sample, sequenced in a study of blood T cell repertoires in COVID-19. TCRdb's copy holds only in-frame clones and misses some; the assay was immunoSEQ multiplex PCR. Here the sample spans about 140,000 clones, approximately 85% being singletons. Sequenced sample: peripheral blood. These receptors were taken from a man aged 45-60 years with acute or convalescent COVID-19.

The V and J genes are TRBV3-1 (or the pseudogene TRBV3-2) and TRBJ2-1, with 9 bases fitting TRBD2. The germline CDR1 and CDR2 sequences are LGHDT and YNNKEL (reference sequence). Trimming removed 1 base from V and 9 bases from J; junction bases left unmatched: 4. The CDR3 length is 14 residues. The DNA of the CDR3 is TGTGCCAGCAGCCAAGGAGCGGGAGGCGGTGAGCAGTTCTTC. This encodes CASSQGAGGGEQFF.

The gene calls are TRBV18 and TRBJ2-3, with TRBD1 matching 9 bases. The CDR3 consists of 18 residues. The germline V gene encodes CDR1 KGHSH and CDR2 LQKENI. Trimming at V came to 2 bases and at J to 3 bases, leaving 12 bases not matched to a gene. The CDR3 DNA is TGTGCCAGCTCACCAAAAACGATACAGGGGGCCTTGACAGATACGCAGTATTTT. Translated, it gives CASSPKTIQGALTDTQYF.

This clone was recorded only once. The chain is built from TRBV11-2 and TRBJ2-5; 10 positions agree with TRBD2. CDR3 length: 17 amino acids. The V gene's germline CDR1 is SGHAT and CDR2 FQNNGV. V gave up 2 bases and J gave up 2 bases; unmatched junction bases: 8. The CDR3 sequence is CASSLSLAGEAQETQYF. The CDR3 DNA is TGTGCCAGCAGCTTAAGTCTAGCGGGAGAAGCGCAAGAGACCCAGTACTTC.

J is TRBJ1-4 and V is TRBV30; D gene unclear. This CDR3 is 14 amino acids long. Trimming left V 0 bases short and J 6 bases short, with 11 bases between. Per germline, CDR1 GTSNPN and CDR2 SVGIG (reference sequence). The CDR3 region is CAWSVPGLDEKLFF. CDR3 sequence (DNA): TGTGCCTGGAGTGTACCCGGGTTGGATGAAAAACTGTTTTTT.

The genes are TRBV15 and TRBJ2-3, with 8 bases fitting TRBD2. The length of the CDR3 is 16 residues. V dropped 1 base and J dropped 1; count of bases not matched to a gene: 4. Germline V gives CDR1 LNHNV, CDR2 YYDKDF (reference sequence). The CDR3 is CATSRVSGSGTDTQYF. The CDR3 DNA is TGTGCCACCAGCAGAGTAAGCGGGAGTGGCACAGATACGCAGTATTTT.

The rearrangement links TRBV10-3 to TRBJ2-1; TRBD2 agrees at 11 bases. The germline V gene encodes CDR1 ENHRY and CDR2 SYGVKD. This CDR3 is 14 amino acids long. With V trimmed by 6 bases and J by 7 bases, 5 bases remained unmatched. CDR3: CAISPPSGRNEQFF. CDR3 DNA: TGTGCCATCAGCCCACCTAGCGGGAGGAATGAGCAGTTCTTC.

In nucleotides, the CDR3 is TGCGCCAGCAGCCAAGACGGAGGGCCTAGTGCCCGTAATACGCAGTATTTT. Translation gives CASSQDGGPSARNTQYF. This chain joins TRBV4-1 and TRBJ2-3; D may be TRBD2 (6 bases). Germline values: CDR1 MGHRA, CDR2 YSYEKL. This CDR3 is built from 17 residues. V lost 0 bases, J lost 7 bases, and 20 bases lay in between.

The V and J genes are TRBV15 and TRBJ1-5; tentatively, D is TRBD1 (5 bases). Germline CDR1 and CDR2: LNHNV and YYDKDF (reference sequence). There are 16 residues in the CDR3. The V gene lost 0 bases and the J gene lost 6 bases, with 15 bases spanning the gap. This CDR3 reads CATSRDGGTESQPQHF. The CDR3, as DNA: TGTGCCACCAGCAGAGATGGGGGGACGGAATCTCAGCCCCAGCATTTT.

This sequence joins TRBV5-1 and TRBJ2-2, with 7 bases that match TRBD1. The germline gives CDR1 SGHRS, CDR2 YFSETQ. This CDR3 spans 15 amino acids. V was clipped by 4 bases and J by 3 bases; unmatched bases: 6. In nucleotides, the CDR3 is TGCGCCAGCAGCCCTGCCCAGGGGGACACCGGGGAGCTGTTTTTT. Its translation is CASSPAQGDTGELFF.

This clone appeared a few times. This rearrangement joins TRBV6-2 or TRBV6-3 to TRBJ1-1, with D unresolved. CDR1 and CDR2 (germline): MNHEY, SVGEGT. Trimming removed 2 bases from V and 6 bases from J, with 16 bases in between. The CDR3 covers 15 residues. Written as DNA, the CDR3 is TGTGCCAGCAGTTACCGTGGGCCAAGCGGAGCTGAAGCTTTCTTT. Encoded protein: CASSYRGPSGAEAFF.

This clone was observed once. The V and J genes are TRBV15 and TRBJ2-5, with 8 positions matching TRBD2. The CDR3 is made up of 14 amino acids. Unmatched junction bases numbered 3, after V lost 1 base and J lost 5 bases. Germline V gene lookup returns CDR1 LNHNV and CDR2 YYDKDF (reference sequence). CDR3 sequence reads: CATSRASGLETQYF. For the CDR3, the DNA is TGTGCCACCAGCAGAGCTAGCGGGTTGGAGACCCAGTACTTC.

The chain employs TRBV12-3 or TRBV12-4 and TRBJ1-3; D is uncertain. The length of the CDR3 is 12 residues. V was trimmed by 3 bases and J by 8 bases, leaving 8 bases between them. CDR3 nucleotides: TGTGCCAGCAGTTTTAGGGAGGACACCATATATTTT. It translates to CASSFREDTIYF.

This sequence joins TRBV30 and TRBJ2-1, with D uncertain. Germline values: CDR1 GTSNPN, CDR2 SVGIG (reference sequence). The CDR3 is made up of 13 amino acids. Trimming cost V 0 bases and J 2 bases, with 5 bases left between them. The CDR3 reads CAWSVFAYNEQFF. The CDR3 DNA reads as TGTGCCTGGAGTGTTTTCGCCTACAATGAGCAGTTCTTC.

CDR3: CASSERTGFPGYTF. In nucleotides, the CDR3 is TGTGCCAGCAGCGAACGTACAGGGTTTCCTGGCTACACCTTC. The chain employs TRBV9 and TRBJ1-2, with D perhaps TRBD1 (6 bases). V lost 3 bases, J lost 7 bases, and 16 bases lay in between. The germline V gene encodes CDR1 SGDLS and CDR2 YYNGEE. The CDR3 is 14 amino acids. Filled out from reference TRBV9 and TRBJ1-2, the complete variable domain reads DSGVTQTPKHLITATGQRVTLRCSPRSGDLSVYWYQQSLDQGLQFLIQYYNGEERAKGNILERFSAQQFPDLHSELNLSSLELGDSALYFCASSERTGFPGYTFGSGTRLTVV.

This clone was counted only a few times. The chain couples TRBV7-2 to TRBJ1-4, with D possibly being TRBD1 (5 bases). The CDR3 is made up of 14 amino acids. Germline V gene sequence: CDR1 SGHTA, CDR2 FQGNSA. Trimming took 1 base from V and 10 from J, leaving 13 bases between them. CDR3 residues: CASSLVSGGGKLFF. DNA of the CDR3: TGTGCCAGCAGCTTAGTTTCCGGGGGTGGAAAACTGTTTTTT.

The genes are TRBV24-1 and TRBJ2-2, with 7 bases identical to TRBD1. CDR3 length: 17 amino acids. Germline V gene data show CDR1 as KGHDR and CDR2 as SFDVKD. Unmatched junction bases numbered 8, after V lost 1 base and J lost 4 bases. The CDR3 protein is CATSDFIRGQITGELFF. The DNA of the CDR3 is TGTGCCACCAGTGATTTTATTAGGGGGCAGATCACCGGGGAGCTGTTTTTT.

V is TRBV2 and J is TRBJ1-1; the D gene is possibly TRBD1 (5 bases). Per the germline V gene, CDR1 is SNHLY and CDR2 is FYNNEI. V was cut by 3 bases and J by 1 base, with 18 bases left in between. The CDR3 sequence is 17 residues long. For the CDR3, the DNA is TGTGCCAGCAGTGATAGTAGGGGTCCCGACTGGAACACTGAAGCTTTCTTT. It yields the protein CASSDSRGPDWNTEAFF.

This clone was seen a few times. The V and J genes are TRBV7-2 and TRBJ1-5; 7 nucleotides match TRBD1. Germline lookup yields CDR1 SGHTA and CDR2 FQGNSA. Trimming took 3 bases from V and 1 from J; bases not matched to a gene: 0. CDR3 size: 14 residues. CDR3 coding DNA: TGTGCCAGCAGCTTGACAGGGAGCAATCAGCCCCAGCATTTT. This codes for CASSLTGSNQPQHF.

The rearrangement links TRBV7-9 to TRBJ2-1, with a possible D match to TRBD1 (5 bases). The germline V and J ends were trimmed by 5 bases and 0 bases, with 11 bases remaining between them. The V gene's germline CDR1 is SEHNR and CDR2 FQNEAQ (reference sequence). The CDR3 is made up of 15 amino acids. The DNA for the CDR3 is TGTGCCAGCAGCCACCAGGGAAGCTCCTACAATGAGCAGTTCTTC. Its translation: CASSHQGSSYNEQFF.